Listed below are T cell receptor beta chains from one sample, sequenced in a study of CD8+ T cells in alopecia areata. Measured with immunoSEQ multiplex PCR; TCRdb has only the in-frame clones, and not every one. The table has approximately 13,000 clones, 50% to 60% seen once. Material: skin, obtained at week 0. The receptors were gathered from a human donor with alopecia areata. Each CDR3 is given with its conserved first and last residue. A D gene is named only where the DNA matches it firmly. Clone size appears in some rows only: once, few, many, or a class for an expanded clone.

d_call	j_call	clone_size	v_call	cdr3_aa	cdr3_nt
NA	TRBJ2-1	few	TRBV6-5	CASSYYGPRGEQFF	TGTGCCAGCAGTTACTACGGCCCCAGGGGTGAGCAGTTCTTC
TRBD2	TRBJ2-1	few	TRBV13	CASSSYLAGVYNEQFF	TGTGCCAGCAGCTCGTACCTAGCGGGCGTCTACAATGAGCAGTTCTTC
TRBD2	TRBJ2-7	NA	TRBV28	CASSGGIPLEQYF	TGTGCCAGCAGCGGGGGGATCCCTCTCGAGCAGTACTTC
NA	TRBJ1-3	NA	TRBV4-3	CASSQDRQGFYSGNTIYF	TGCGCCAGCAGCCAAGATCGTCAGGGGTTCTACTCTGGAAACACCATATATTTT
NA	TRBJ2-4	NA	TRBV27	CASSQGPLKDIQYF	TGTGCCAGCAGTCAAGGACCCCTGAAGGACATTCAGTACTTC
NA	TRBJ1-4	NA	TRBV10-3	CAAGEGEKLFF	TGTGCCGCCGGTGAGGGTGAAAAACTGTTTTTT
TRBD2	TRBJ2-3	NA	TRBV7-3	CASSTGLSGGSQYF	TGTGCCAGCAGTACTGGGCTTAGCGGGGGGTCGCAGTATTTT
TRBD1	TRBJ2-3	NA	TRBV28	CASKGASDTQYF	TGTGCCAGCAAGGGGGCGTCAGATACGCAGTATTTT
TRBD1	TRBJ2-2	NA	TRBV10-3	CAISPGTGGSGELFF	TGTGCCATCAGTCCCGGGACAGGGGGCTCCGGGGAGCTGTTTTTT
NA	TRBJ1-1	NA	TRBV5-1	CASSLVVGPNTEAFF	TGCGCCAGCAGCTTGGTTGTTGGCCCTAACACTGAAGCTTTCTTT
NA	TRBJ2-5	few	TRBV15	CATSRDRAYQETQYF	TGTGCCACCAGCAGAGATAGGGCTTACCAAGAGACCCAGTACTTC
TRBD1	TRBJ1-2	NA	TRBV7-2	CASSPTGTGFYGYTF	TGTGCCAGCAGCCCAACCGGGACAGGGTTCTATGGCTACACCTTC
NA	TRBJ2-1	NA	TRBV28	CASFGRDVTVSSYNEQFF	TGTGCCAGCTTCGGCCGGGATGTGACCGTTAGCTCCTACAATGAGCAGTTCTTC
NA	TRBJ2-2	few	TRBV21-1	CARGVRIDTGELFF	TGTGCCAGGGGTGTTCGAATCGACACCGGGGAGCTGTTTTTT
NA	TRBJ1-1	few	TRBV27	CASSGWGARTEAFF	TGTGCCAGCAGTGGATGGGGGGCGCGAACTGAAGCTTTCTTT
NA	TRBJ1-1	NA	TRBV29-1	CSVEDTVGPNTEAFF	TGCAGCGTTGAAGACACAGTGGGGCCGAACACTGAAGCTTTCTTT
NA	TRBJ1-3	NA	TRBV5-1	CASSEAGAGNTIYF	TGCGCCAGCAGCGAGGCGGGGGCTGGAAACACCATATATTTT
NA	TRBJ1-6	NA	TRBV5-5	CASRTPRGGPYNSPLHF	TGTGCCAGCAGGACACCGAGGGGCGGTCCATATAATTCACCCCTCCACTTT
NA	TRBJ2-4	NA	TRBV5-1	CASSVQGEGNIQYF	TGCGCCAGCAGCGTACAGGGGGAGGGAAACATTCAGTACTTC
NA	TRBJ1-6	NA	TRBV28	CAYSSSYNSPLHF	TGTGCCTACAGCAGCTCCTATAATTCACCCCTCCACTTT
TRBD1	TRBJ1-2	NA	TRBV5-1	CASSLMGTANYGYTF	TGCGCCAGCAGCTTGATGGGGACAGCTAACTATGGCTACACCTTC
TRBD1	TRBJ2-5	NA	TRBV5-1	CASSLTGGLETQYF	TGCGCCAGCAGCTTGACAGGGGGCCTAGAGACCCAGTACTTC
NA	TRBJ2-3	once	TRBV27	CASNRRGGRTDTQYF	TGTGCCAGCAATAGGAGGGGGGGCCGAACAGATACGCAGTATTTT
TRBD1	TRBJ1-1	NA	TRBV2	CASTVQGMNTEAFF	TGTGCCAGCACTGTACAGGGGATGAACACTGAAGCTTTCTTT
TRBD1	TRBJ1-2	NA	TRBV9	CASSVVAGGQAGYGYTF	TGTGCCAGCAGCGTAGTGGCAGGGGGCCAGGCGGGATATGGCTACACCTTC
TRBD1	TRBJ1-6	NA	TRBV27	CASSFLGAGGDSPLHF	TGTGCCAGCAGTTTCCTCGGGGCAGGGGGCGATTCACCCCTCCACTTT
NA	TRBJ2-3	NA	TRBV11-2	CASSGRLGLTDTQYF	TGTGCCAGCAGCGGACGACTGGGACTCACAGATACGCAGTATTTT
NA	TRBJ2-1	NA	TRBV27	CASSSTRNEQFF	TGTGCCAGCAGTTCGACTAGGAATGAGCAGTTCTTC
NA	TRBJ2-3	NA	TRBV11-2	CASSWDRHTQYF	TGTGCCAGCAGCTGGGACCGGCATACGCAGTATTTT
NA	TRBJ2-3	NA	TRBV5-1	CASSTEFGDTQYF	TGCGCCAGCAGCACCGAATTCGGAGATACGCAGTATTTT
NA	TRBJ2-1	NA	TRBV29-1	CSADSYNEQFF	TGCAGCGCCGATTCCTACAATGAGCAGTTCTTC
NA	TRBJ2-1	NA	TRBV11-2	CASSLGGSSYNEQFF	TGTGCCAGCAGCTTAGGAGGGAGCTCCTACAATGAGCAGTTCTTC
NA	TRBJ2-5	NA	TRBV2	CASRERNSGETQYF	TGTGCCAGCAGGGAAAGGAACAGTGGGGAGACCCAGTACTTC
NA	TRBJ1-1	NA	TRBV6-5	CASSYRGVQGHTEAFF	TGTGCCAGCAGTTATCGAGGTGTCCAGGGGCACACTGAAGCTTTCTTT
TRBD1	TRBJ1-3	NA	TRBV28	CASSQRTGGISGNTIYF	TGTGCCAGCAGTCAAAGGACAGGGGGCATCTCTGGAAACACCATATATTTT
NA	TRBJ1-5	few	TRBV2	CASRVDYSNQPQHF	TGTGCCAGCCGAGTAGATTATAGCAATCAGCCCCAGCATTTT
NA	TRBJ1-1	NA	TRBV7-9	CASSLSNFRDTEAFF	TGTGCCAGCAGCTTAAGTAACTTTCGGGACACTGAAGCTTTCTTT
TRBD1	TRBJ2-3	NA	TRBV7-2	CASSLRDSSTDTQYF	TGTGCCAGCAGCTTAAGGGACAGTAGCACAGATACGCAGTATTTT
TRBD1	TRBJ1-2	once	TRBV28	CASSLVGTGGTYGYTF	TGTGCCAGCAGCCTGGTGGGGACAGGGGGCACTTATGGCTACACCTTC
TRBD1	TRBJ2-3	NA	TRBV29-1	CSVEVGTGGTDTQYF	TGCAGCGTTGAGGTCGGGACAGGGGGCACAGATACGCAGTATTTT
NA	TRBJ2-3	few	TRBV29-1	CSSDSSTHTDTQYF	TGCAGCTCGGACAGTTCCACGCATACAGATACGCAGTATTTT
NA	TRBJ1-5	NA	TRBV5-5	CASSLRPGIINSNQPQHF	TGTGCCAGCAGCTTACGCCCAGGGATTATCAATAGCAATCAGCCCCAGCATTTT
NA	TRBJ2-2	NA	TRBV4-1	CASSQERWTGELFF	TGCGCCAGCAGCCAAGAACGGTGGACCGGGGAGCTGTTTTTT
NA	TRBJ2-1	NA	TRBV4-1	CASSQERGSSYNEQFF	TGCGCCAGCAGCCAAGAAAGGGGTAGCTCCTACAATGAGCAGTTCTTC
NA	TRBJ2-5	medium-sized	TRBV9	CASSVDVAVRTQYF	TGTGCCAGCAGCGTAGACGTAGCAGTGAGGACCCAGTACTTC